Reported below is one T cell receptor beta chain. This sample is part of a study of blood T cell repertoires in COVID-19. Study background: The United States, Italy and Spain provided the acute and convalescent COVID-19 samples. The cDNA or gDNA used as material had been derived from T cells, B-cell-depleted T cells, or PBMCs.

Looked up from germline, CDR1 is SGHAT and CDR2 is FQNNGV. Losses at the gene ends were 10 bases for V and 6 bases for J; bases not matched to a gene: 9. The CDR3 is made up of 14 amino acids. Authors' processing steps: Researchers report that nucleated cell counts were estimated from reference gene primer amplification. The table came from immunoSEQ multiplex PCR; TCRdb's copy has only in-frame clones and leaves some out. Clone size and V and J calls were adopted from that table, with D and trimming inferred from the DNA. The top ten clones hold around 2.1% of a sample with some 150,000 clones, roughly 84% of them seen once.

Sequencing was carried out using peripheral blood. The receptor was isolated from a man in his 70s with acute or convalescent COVID-19. V usage is TRBV11-2 and J usage is TRBJ1-6; 7 nucleotides agree with TRBD1. This CDR3 is CATQTAGGNSPLHF. DNA of the CDR3: TGTGCCACCCAGACGGCAGGGGGTAATTCACCCCTCCACTTT.